This entry lists 13 T cell receptor beta chains sequenced from one sample in a study of blood T cell repertoires in COVID-19 (dated by TCRdb to the early 2020s). The library was obtained by the immunoSEQ multiplex PCR assay. This immuneACCESS table, as held by TCRdb, lists in-frame sequences with V and J called but not all clones. Of the missing ones, under half trace to an unresolved V gene in checked studies; the others have no known cause. The sample contains some 300,000 clones, about 90% of them found a single time. Under 3% of the sample is held by the ten biggest clonotypes. The sequencing input was PBMCs or T cells enriched from blood (not recorded which). These receptors all come from a woman in her fifties or sixties who had been exposed to COVID-19.

A single count supports this clone. V is TRBV5-1 and J is TRBJ2-6, with 7 bases that match TRBD1. The CDR3 totals 16 residues. Per the germline V gene, CDR1 is SGHRS and CDR2 is YFSETQ. V was clipped by 5 bases and J by 4 bases; unmatched bases: 9. CDR3 amino acids: CASSIQGFAGANVLTF. The CDR3 DNA is TGCGCCAGCAGTATACAGGGGTTTGCAGGGGCCAACGTCCTGACTTTC.

This chain connects TRBV19 to TRBJ1-5, with D possibly matching TRBD1 (6 bases). The CDR3 is made up of 14 amino acids. Germline lookup yields CDR1 LNHDA and CDR2 SQIVND (reference sequence). Trimming took 2 bases from V and 3 from J, leaving 8 bases between them. The CDR3 spells CASSIQGLNQPQHF. The CDR3 DNA is TGTGCCAGTAGTATACAGGGGCTCAATCAGCCCCAGCATTTT.

Regarding this clone: One end of the junction varies from germline; a read error may be responsible. The chain recombines TRBV11-3 with TRBJ2-2; 7 bases fit TRBD1. Per the germline V gene, CDR1 is SGHNT and CDR2 is YENEEA. The CDR3 covers 15 residues. This CDR3 reads CASSLGVTGPGELFF. The CDR3, as DNA: TGTGCCAGCAGTTTAGGGGTGACAGGGCCCGGGGAGCTGTTTTTT.

The table lists this clone with a count of one. The chain links TRBV18 to TRBJ1-2; D perhaps matches TRBD1 (6 bases). The CDR3 runs to 14 residues. CDR1 and CDR2 (germline): KGHSH, LQKENI. Trimming cost V 2 bases and J 6 bases, with 13 bases left between them. Here the CDR3 DNA reads TGTGCCAGCTCACCAAGAGGGACAAGAGATGGCTACACCTTC. It specifies CASSPRGTRDGYTF.

V gene TRBV2 combines with J gene TRBJ2-7; no reliable D call. V lost 4 bases to trimming and J lost 4 bases, with 11 bases between them. CDR1 and CDR2 from the germline V gene are SNHLY and FYNNEI. CDR3 length: 13 residues. The CDR3 coding sequence is TGTGCCAGCAGTGTCCAAGCTTCGTACGAGCAGTACTTC. Residues: CASSVQASYEQYF. The full variable domain, with the rest looked up from reference TRBV2 and TRBJ2-7, is EPEVTQTPSHQVTQMGQEVILRCVPISNHLYFYWYRQILGQKVEFLVSFYNNEISEKSEIFDDQFSVERPDGSNFTLKIRSTKLEDSAMYFCASSVQASYEQYFGPGTRLTVT.

This chain uses TRBV7-9 with TRBJ1-5; TRBD1 matches at 8 bases. V lost 5 bases, J lost 6 bases, and 6 bases stayed unmatched. Germline V gene lookup returns CDR1 SEHNR and CDR2 FQNEAQ (reference sequence). The CDR3 extends over 14 amino acids. In DNA form, the CDR3 reads TGTGCCAGCAGCGAGACAGGGGAGAGTCAGCCCCAGCATTTT. Protein sequence: CASSETGESQPQHF.

The chain links TRBV6-5 to TRBJ1-4, with D possibly matching TRBD1 (5 bases). Germline V CDR1 and CDR2: MNHEY, SVGAGI. The CDR3 loop spans 14 amino acids. Deletions cut 7 bases from V and 7 bases from J, with 16 bases between. In DNA, the CDR3 is TGTGCCAGCAAGGTGCGGGGGATAGGTGAAAAACTGTTTTTT. Its translation: CASKVRGIGEKLFF.

The chain uses TRBV14 and TRBJ1-3; D not resolved. CDR3 length: 17 amino acids. Germline-derived CDR1 and CDR2 are SGHDN and FVKESK. The V gene lost 0 bases and the J gene lost 0 bases, with 12 bases spanning the gap. This chain's CDR3 is CASSQDAVYLSGNTIYF. The CDR3 DNA sequence: TGTGCCAGCAGCCAAGATGCGGTCTACCTCTCTGGAAACACCATATATTTT. The full variable domain, completed using reference TRBV14 and TRBJ1-3, is EAGVTQFPSHSVIEKGQTVTLRCDPISGHDNLYWYRRVMGKEIKFLLHFVKESKQDESGMPNNRFLAERTGGTYSTLKVQPAELEDSGVYFCASSQDAVYLSGNTIYFGEGSWLTVV.

This clone appeared a single time. V gene TRBV11-2 combines with J gene TRBJ1-2, with 7 positions matching TRBD1. CDR3 size: 13 residues. Germline values: CDR1 SGHAT, CDR2 FQNNGV. V was clipped by 7 bases and J by 6 bases; unmatched bases: 8. This CDR3 is CASTRAQGNGYTF. The CDR3 DNA is TGTGCCAGCACCCGTGCACAGGGGAATGGCTACACCTTC.

The genes are TRBV29-1 and TRBJ1-2, with a tentative D call TRBD1 (5 bases). V lost 0 bases and J lost 6, with 17 bases in between. Germline V gives CDR1 SQVTM, CDR2 ANQGSEA. This CDR3 is 15 amino acids long. The CDR3 loop is CSVEDRGVGAHGYTF. CDR3 DNA: TGCAGCGTTGAAGATCGGGGGGTAGGTGCTCATGGCTACACCTTC.

This clone was counted between two and nine times. The genes are TRBV27 and TRBJ2-5, with D maybe TRBD2 (7 bases). The ends were cut back, 4 bases at V and 4 bases at J, with 16 bases in the middle. Germline lookup yields CDR1 MNHEY and CDR2 SMNVEV (reference sequence). The CDR3 length is 15 residues. The CDR3 loop is CASSSPLGGAETQYF. CDR3 bases: TGTGCCAGCAGTTCGCCGTTAGGGGGGGCAGAGACCCAGTACTTC.

This clone showed up just a few times. J is TRBJ1-5 and V is TRBV11-3; 7 positions match TRBD1. This CDR3 spans 20 amino acids. The germline gives CDR1 SGHNT, CDR2 YENEEA. Trimming cost V 0 bases and J 0 bases; bases outside gene matches: 14. The CDR3 protein is CASSLDFPGTAHNSNQPQHF. CDR3 coding DNA: TGTGCCAGCAGCTTAGATTTCCCCGGGACAGCCCATAATAGCAATCAGCCCCAGCATTTT.

The chain has TRBV5-1 and TRBJ1-4, with 8 bases lining up with TRBD1. Per germline, CDR1 SGHRS and CDR2 YFSETQ. CDR3 length: 15 amino acids. V gave up 2 bases and J gave up 7 bases; unmatched junction bases: 7. The DNA for the CDR3 is TGCGCCAGCAGCTTCCAGGGGGCCGGGGGTGAAAAACTGTTTTTT. This sequence encodes CASSFQGAGGEKLFF.